Presented here are 12 T cell receptor beta chains from one specimen sequenced in a study of cytomegalovirus exposure and HLA in healthy donors. The study ran its PCR with 60 Vbeta and 13 Jbeta primers. Data came from immunoSEQ multiplex PCR; TCRdb stores just in-frame clones and leaves some out. The table includes more than 90,000 clones, around 70% detected once. The sample comprised PBMCs. Source of these receptors: a man younger than 40 in good health and CMV-seropositive.

V and J are TRBV6-1 and TRBJ1-6; D may be TRBD1 (5 bases). The V gene's germline CDR1 is MNHNS and CDR2 SASEGT. The CDR3 is 15 amino acids. The V end was cut by 5 bases, the J end by 6 bases, with 14 bases between. CDR3 DNA: TGTGCCAGCAGTCCGAGATTGGGGGGTAATTCACCCCTCCACTTT. Translated, it gives CASSPRLGGNSPLHF.

This clone has just a few counts. This chain links TRBV11-2 with TRBJ2-3; D possibly corresponds to TRBD1 (5 bases). Deletions cut 5 bases from V and 4 bases from J, with 13 bases between. The CDR3 spans 14 residues. The germline V gene encodes CDR1 SGHAT and CDR2 FQNNGV. The CDR3 DNA reads as TGTGCCAGCAGCCCCCAAGGGGCTTCAGATACGCAGTATTTT. This sequence encodes CASSPQGASDTQYF.

This rearrangement joins TRBV7-9 to TRBJ1-2; D gene uncertain. The CDR3 contains 19 residues. Trimming shortened V by 4 bases and J by 1 base, and 25 bases separated the two germline ends. The germline V gene encodes CDR1 SEHNR and CDR2 FQNEAQ (reference sequence). The DNA of the CDR3 is TGTGCCAGCAGCTCTACCTTCGACAAGGCCTCAGATTTTAACTATGGCTACACCTTC. Protein sequence: CASSSTFDKASDFNYGYTF.

This chain connects TRBV29-1 to TRBJ2-3; D is possibly TRBD1 (5 bases). Germline lookup yields CDR1 SQVTM and CDR2 ANQGSEA. Trimming took off 4 bases at V and 6 bases at J, with 14 bases between the two ends. CDR3 size: 13 residues. The DNA of the CDR3 is TGCAGCGTTGGGGTCTTGGGGCGCGATACGCAGTATTTT. Translation: CSVGVLGRDTQYF.

This clone has just a few counts. The V and J genes are TRBV29-1 and TRBJ2-3, with D possibly matching TRBD1 (6 bases). The CDR3 consists of 10 residues. The V end lost 2 bases, the J end lost 13 bases, and 10 bases lay between the germline ends. CDR1 and CDR2 (germline): SQVTM, ANQGSEA. This CDR3 is CSVEWGHEYF. For the CDR3, the DNA is TGCAGCGTTGAATGGGGACATGAGTATTTT.

The chain uses TRBV2 and TRBJ2-2; a weak D match, TRBD1 (5 bases). The CDR3 has 18 residues. Trimming took 6 bases from V and 0 from J, leaving 20 bases between them. Germline V CDR1 and CDR2: SNHLY, FYNNEI. DNA of the CDR3: TGTGCCAGCAGAGCTGGGGCCGAGAGATACTCGAACACCGGGGAGCTGTTTTTT. It specifies CASRAGAERYSNTGELFF.

The chain couples TRBV11-3 to TRBJ2-3, with TRBD2 identical over 7 bases. The germline V gene has CDR1 SGHNT and CDR2 YENEEA. This CDR3 spans 18 amino acids. With 0 bases clipped from V and 4 bases from J, the junction kept 13 bases outside the gene matches. The CDR3 DNA follows: TGTGCCAGCAGCTTAGATCGGGATGTGGGAGGGCTGCCAGATACGCAGTATTTT. Translating gives CASSLDRDVGGLPDTQYF.

This clone was detected once. The CDR3 nucleotides are TGTGCCAGCAGTTTATCAGGTCGGGGGGATGAGCAGTTCTTC. Protein product: CASSLSGRGDEQFF. The chain uses TRBV27 and TRBJ2-1; 7 bases align to TRBD2. Losses at the gene ends were 0 bases for V and 8 bases for J; bases not matched to a gene: 4. The germline gives CDR1 MNHEY, CDR2 SMNVEV (reference sequence). The CDR3 loop spans 14 amino acids.

This clone appeared a few times. The V and J genes are TRBV11-2 and TRBJ1-1; 9 bases map to TRBD1. Germline assignment: CDR1 SGHAT and CDR2 FQNNGV. This CDR3 contains 13 residues. V lost 5 bases, J lost 5 bases, and 3 bases stayed unmatched. The CDR3 DNA sequence: TGTGCCAGCAGCCGGGACAGGGATACTGAAGCTTTCTTT. Protein sequence: CASSRDRDTEAFF.

This clone was detected a few times. This chain uses TRBV19 with TRBJ1-3; the D is unclear. The CDR3 consists of 17 residues. V lost 6 bases to trimming and J lost 0 bases, with 18 bases between them. Germline V gives CDR1 LNHDA, CDR2 SQIVND (reference sequence). DNA of the CDR3: TGTGCCAGTAGGGACTCCGAGAAGGAATACTCTGGAAACACCATATATTTT. Amino acid sequence: CASRDSEKEYSGNTIYF.

The chain is built from TRBV5-1 and TRBJ2-1; possibly TRBD2 for D (5 bases). The germline CDR1 and CDR2 sequences are SGHRS and YFSETQ. This CDR3 has 16 residues. Trimming removed 0 bases at V and 0 bases at J, with 10 bases between. The CDR3 DNA is TGCGCCAGCAGCTTGGACCCGGGGATCTCCTACAATGAGCAGTTCTTC. This sequence encodes CASSLDPGISYNEQFF.

The rearrangement links TRBV28 to TRBJ2-3; 10 nucleotides match TRBD1. Germline assignment: CDR1 MDHEN and CDR2 SYDVKM. This CDR3 has 15 residues. The trim removed 6 bases at V and 3 bases at J, leaving 6 bases unmatched. The CDR3 reads CASSPRDRGTDTQYF. DNA of the CDR3: TGTGCCAGCAGCCCGAGGGACAGGGGTACAGATACGCAGTATTTT. Using reference TRBV28 and TRBJ2-3 for the parts outside the CDR3, the full variable domain is DVKVTQSSRYLVKRTGEKVFLECVQDMDHENMFWYRQDPGLGLRLIYFSYDVKMKEKGDIPEGYSVSREKKERFSLILESASTNQTSMYLCASSPRDRGTDTQYFGPGTRLTVL.